This TCR beta chain is from a study of T cell changes during pregnancy in multiple sclerosis. Generated by immunoSEQ multiplex PCR, the TCRdb table keeps only in-frame clones and is missing some. The sample yields tens of thousands of clones, 75% to 95% seen once. The CDR3 runs to 16 residues. The ends lost 4 bases at V and 4 bases at J; junction bases unmatched: 4. Germline CDR1 is SGDLS and CDR2 is YYNGEE. This chain joins TRBV9 and TRBJ2-1; TRBD2 matches 14 bases. The sequenced sample was peripheral blood, obtained before pregnancy. This clonotype was sampled from a female donor with multiple sclerosis, enrolled in a pregnancy study. The CDR3 here is CASSSRLAGGYNEQFF. The CDR3 DNA follows: TGTGCCAGCAGCTCCCGACTAGCGGGAGGGTACAATGAGCAGTTCTTC. The full variable domain, rest sourced from reference TRBV9 and TRBJ2-1, is DSGVTQTPKHLITATGQRVTLRCSPRSGDLSVYWYQQSLDQGLQFLIQYYNGEERAKGNILERFSAQQFPDLHSELNLSSLELGDSALYFCASSSRLAGGYNEQFFGPGTRLTVL.